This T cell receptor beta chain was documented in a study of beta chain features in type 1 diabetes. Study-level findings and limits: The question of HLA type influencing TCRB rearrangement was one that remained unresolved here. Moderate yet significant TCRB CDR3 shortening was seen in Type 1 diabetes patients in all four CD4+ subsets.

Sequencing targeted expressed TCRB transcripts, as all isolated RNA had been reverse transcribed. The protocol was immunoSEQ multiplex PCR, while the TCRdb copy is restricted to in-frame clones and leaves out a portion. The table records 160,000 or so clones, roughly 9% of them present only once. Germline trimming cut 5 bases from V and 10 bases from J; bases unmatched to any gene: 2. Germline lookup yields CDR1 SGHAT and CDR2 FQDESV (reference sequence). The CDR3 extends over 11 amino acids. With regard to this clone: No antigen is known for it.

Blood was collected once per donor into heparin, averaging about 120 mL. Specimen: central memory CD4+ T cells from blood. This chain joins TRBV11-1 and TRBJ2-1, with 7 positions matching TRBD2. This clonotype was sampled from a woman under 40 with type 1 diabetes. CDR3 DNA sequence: TGTGCCAGCAGCGTGACTAGCGAGCAGTTCTTC. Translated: CASSVTSEQFF.